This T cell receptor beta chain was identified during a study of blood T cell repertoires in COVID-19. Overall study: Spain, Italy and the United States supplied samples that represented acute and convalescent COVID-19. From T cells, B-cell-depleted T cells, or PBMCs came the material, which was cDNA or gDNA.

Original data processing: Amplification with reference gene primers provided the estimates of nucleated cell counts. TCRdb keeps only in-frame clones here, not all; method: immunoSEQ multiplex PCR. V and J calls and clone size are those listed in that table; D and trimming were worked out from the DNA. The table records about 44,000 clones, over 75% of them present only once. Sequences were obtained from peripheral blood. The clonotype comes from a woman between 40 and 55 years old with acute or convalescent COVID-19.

The CDR3 sequence: CASSGTGKTEAFF. DNA for the CDR3: TGTGCCAGCAGTGGGACAGGGAAAACTGAAGCTTTCTTT. This chain connects TRBV2 to TRBJ1-1; 8 bases align to TRBD1. V trimming: 4 bases; J trimming: 5 bases; junction bases outside the gene matches: 3. Germline lookup yields CDR1 SNHLY and CDR2 FYNNEI. This CDR3 contains 13 residues.